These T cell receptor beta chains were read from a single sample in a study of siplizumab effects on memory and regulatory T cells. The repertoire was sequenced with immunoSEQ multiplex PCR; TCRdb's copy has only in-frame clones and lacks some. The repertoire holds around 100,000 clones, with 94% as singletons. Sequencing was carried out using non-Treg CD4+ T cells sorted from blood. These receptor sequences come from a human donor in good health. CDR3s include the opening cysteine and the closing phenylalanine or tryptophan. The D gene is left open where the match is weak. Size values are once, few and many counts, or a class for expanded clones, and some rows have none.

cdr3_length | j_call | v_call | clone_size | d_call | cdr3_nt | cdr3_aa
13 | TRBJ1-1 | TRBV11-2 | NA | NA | TGTGCCAGCAGCCCGGGACCGGGGCCTGAAGCTTTCTTT | CASSPGPGPEAFF
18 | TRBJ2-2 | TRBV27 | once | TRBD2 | TGTGCCAGCAGGAGTCCGGGTAAGGGACTAGCGGCCACCGGGGAGCTGTTTTTT | CASRSPGKGLAATGELFF
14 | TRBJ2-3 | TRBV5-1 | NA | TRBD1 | TGCGCCAGCAGCAAGGACAGGGGGCTGGATACGCAGTATTTT | CASSKDRGLDTQYF
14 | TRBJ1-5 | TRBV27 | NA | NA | TGTGCCAGCAGTTTTTCCGTGAGCAATCAGCCCCAGCATTTT | CASSFSVSNQPQHF
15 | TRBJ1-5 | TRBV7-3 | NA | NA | TGTGCCAGCAGCCCAACCCCTTGGGTAGGGCAGCCCCAGCATTTT | CASSPTPWVGQPQHF
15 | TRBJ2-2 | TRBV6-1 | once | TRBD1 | TGTGCCAGCGACACAGGGGGCAGTAGGTCCGGGGAGCTGTTTTTT | CASDTGGSRSGELFF
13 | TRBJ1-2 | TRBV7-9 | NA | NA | TGTGCCAGCAGCGACAGACAGCTCTATGGCTACACCTTC | CASSDRQLYGYTF
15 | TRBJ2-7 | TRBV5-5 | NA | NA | TGTGCCAGCAGCTTTGGGGAAATCCTACGATGGGAGCAGTACTTC | CASSFGEILRWEQYF
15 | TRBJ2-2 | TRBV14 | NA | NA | TGTGCCAGCAGTCAAAGGGGCGCCCAAAGCGGGGAGCTGTTTTTT | CASSQRGAQSGELFF
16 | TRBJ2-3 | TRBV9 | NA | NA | TGTGCCAGCAGCGTAGACGGGGTGGGAGTTTCAGATACGCAGTATTTT | CASSVDGVGVSDTQYF
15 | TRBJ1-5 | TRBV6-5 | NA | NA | TGTGCCAGCAGTTACTCAGGGTCCGAGGGTCAGCCCCAGCATTTT | CASSYSGSEGQPQHF
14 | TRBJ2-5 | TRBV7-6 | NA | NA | TGTGCCAGCAGCCGAGGGGGGGACCAAGAGACCCAGTACTTC | CASSRGGDQETQYF
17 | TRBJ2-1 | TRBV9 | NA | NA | TGTGCCAGCAGCCCTTATCTCCCAGCGAGGGGTTACAATGAGCAGTTCTTC | CASSPYLPARGYNEQFF
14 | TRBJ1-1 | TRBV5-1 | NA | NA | TGCGCCAGCAGCTTGGGACAGTCGAACACTGAAGCTTTCTTT | CASSLGQSNTEAFF
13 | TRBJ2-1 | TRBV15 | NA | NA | TGTGCCACCAGCAGAGAAAAATGGAATGAGCAGTTCTTC | CATSREKWNEQFF
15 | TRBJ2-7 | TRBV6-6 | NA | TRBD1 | TGTGCCAGCAGTTACCGGGACAGGGACTCCTACGAGCAGTACTTC | CASSYRDRDSYEQYF
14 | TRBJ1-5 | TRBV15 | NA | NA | TGTGCCACCAGCAGAGATCGGAGCAATCAGCCCCAGCATTTT | CATSRDRSNQPQHF
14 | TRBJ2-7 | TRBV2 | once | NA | TGTGCCAGCAGGCCCCCGGGGAAGCGGTACGAGCAGTACTTC | CASRPPGKRYEQYF
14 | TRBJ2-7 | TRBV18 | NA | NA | TGTGCCAGCTCACCACCGGGGTTGCCCTACGAGCAGTACTTC | CASSPPGLPYEQYF
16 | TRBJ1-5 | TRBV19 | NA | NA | TGTGCCAGTAGTACTCCAGAGAAGTGGCCTAACCAGCCCCAGCATTTT | CASSTPEKWPNQPQHF
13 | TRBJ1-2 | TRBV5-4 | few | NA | TGTGCCAGCAGCTTGGGGCAGGTGACTGGCTACACCTTC | CASSLGQVTGYTF
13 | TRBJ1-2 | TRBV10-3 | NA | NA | TGTGCCATCAGTGGGAGGGCCCGCTATGGCTACACCTTC | CAISGRARYGYTF
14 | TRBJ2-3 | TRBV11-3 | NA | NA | TGTGCCAGCAGCTCCAGCCGGGGCACAGATACGCAGTATTTT | CASSSSRGTDTQYF
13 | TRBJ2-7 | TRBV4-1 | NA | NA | TGCGCCAGCAGCCGCCCGGGAATGGTCGAGCAGTACTTC | CASSRPGMVEQYF
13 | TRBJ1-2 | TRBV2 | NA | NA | TGTGCCAGCCGCCAGAGTACTAACTATGGCTACACCTTC | CASRQSTNYGYTF
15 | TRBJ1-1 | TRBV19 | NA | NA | TGTGCCAGTAGTATGGGGACACCCTTGAACACTGAAGCTTTCTTT | CASSMGTPLNTEAFF
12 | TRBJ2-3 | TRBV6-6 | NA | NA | TGTGCCAGCACCCGGGCCCAAGATACGCAGTATTTT | CASTRAQDTQYF
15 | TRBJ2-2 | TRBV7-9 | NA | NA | TGTGCCAGCACCTTAGGGCGGAGCAACACCGGGGAGCTGTTTTTT | CASTLGRSNTGELFF